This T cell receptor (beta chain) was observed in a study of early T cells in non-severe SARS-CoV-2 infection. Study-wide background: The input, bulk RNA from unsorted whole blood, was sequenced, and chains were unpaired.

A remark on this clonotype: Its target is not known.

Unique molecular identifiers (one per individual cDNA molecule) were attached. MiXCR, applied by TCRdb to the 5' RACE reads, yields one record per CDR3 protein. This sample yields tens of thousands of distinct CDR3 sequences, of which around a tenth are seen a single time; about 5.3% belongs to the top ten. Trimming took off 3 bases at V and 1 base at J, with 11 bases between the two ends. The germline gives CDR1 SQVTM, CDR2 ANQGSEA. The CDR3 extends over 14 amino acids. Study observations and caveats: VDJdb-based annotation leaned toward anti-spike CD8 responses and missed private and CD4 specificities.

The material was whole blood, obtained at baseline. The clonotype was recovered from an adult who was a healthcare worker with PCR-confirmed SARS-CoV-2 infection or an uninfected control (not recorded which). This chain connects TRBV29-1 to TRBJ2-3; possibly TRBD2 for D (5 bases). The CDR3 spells CSVDSGVRTDTQYF. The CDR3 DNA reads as TGCAGCGTTGACAGCGGAGTCCGCACAGATACGCAGTATTTT.